Reported below is one TCR beta chain. Its antigen remains unidentified. Selected positively for CCR7 and CD45RO-negative, naive CD8 cells excluded terminally differentiated effector memory CD45RA+ cells. Profiled with immunoSEQ multiplex PCR; TCRdb holds only in-frame clones, not every one. The table lists around 2,100,000 clones, approximately 94% of them singletons. This sample is part of a study of shared clonotypes between healthy human individuals. Notes on the study in general: For naive CD4 cells, roughly 5% of clonotypes were shared across a few donors. The diversity represented, both genetic and in exposure history, was limited by few donors.

Sequencing was performed on naive CD8+ T cells sorted from blood. The TCR comes from a young man in good health.

The CDR3 DNA reads as TGCGCCAGCAGCCTACAGGGGTTGAACGAGCAGTACTTC. Translation gives CASSLQGLNEQYF. This chain connects TRBV5-1 to TRBJ2-7; TRBD1 aligns across 7 bases. Germline V gene data show CDR1 as SGHRS and CDR2 as YFSETQ. With V trimmed by 4 bases and J by 5 bases, 6 bases remained unmatched. The CDR3 contains 13 residues. The full variable domain, in which reference TRBV5-1 and TRBJ2-7 provide the parts outside the CDR3, is KAGVTQTPRYLIKTRGQQVTLSCSPISGHRSVSWYQQTPGQGLQFLFEYFSETQRNKGNFPGRFSGRQFSNSRSEMNVSTLELGDSALYLCASSLQGLNEQYFGPGTRLTVT.